This TCR beta chain was found in a study of T cell responses to AZD1222 COVID-19 vaccine. General study findings and limits: In a largely white British group with more females than males, clonal diversity was possibly underestimated. Baseline antibody screening turned up just a handful of seropositive AZD1222 recipients.

Of note for this clone: Its antigen is unknown.

Sequencing was performed with immunoSEQ multiplex PCR; in TCRdb, only in-frame clones are kept and a portion is missing. Of tens of thousands of clones in the sample, approximately 80% are singletons; the top ten hold 22%. This TCR was recovered from an adult in good health. The sequences come from peripheral blood, collected on day 0 of AZD1222 vaccination.

CDR3: CASSYGPRETQYF. DNA of the CDR3: TGTGCCAGCAGTTACGGGCCGAGGGAGACCCAGTACTTC. This chain links TRBV6-4 with TRBJ2-5; D gene uncertain. Looked up from germline, CDR1 is MRHNA and CDR2 is SNTAGT. Trimming cost V 5 bases and J 5 bases, with 12 bases left between them. This CDR3 comprises 13 residues.